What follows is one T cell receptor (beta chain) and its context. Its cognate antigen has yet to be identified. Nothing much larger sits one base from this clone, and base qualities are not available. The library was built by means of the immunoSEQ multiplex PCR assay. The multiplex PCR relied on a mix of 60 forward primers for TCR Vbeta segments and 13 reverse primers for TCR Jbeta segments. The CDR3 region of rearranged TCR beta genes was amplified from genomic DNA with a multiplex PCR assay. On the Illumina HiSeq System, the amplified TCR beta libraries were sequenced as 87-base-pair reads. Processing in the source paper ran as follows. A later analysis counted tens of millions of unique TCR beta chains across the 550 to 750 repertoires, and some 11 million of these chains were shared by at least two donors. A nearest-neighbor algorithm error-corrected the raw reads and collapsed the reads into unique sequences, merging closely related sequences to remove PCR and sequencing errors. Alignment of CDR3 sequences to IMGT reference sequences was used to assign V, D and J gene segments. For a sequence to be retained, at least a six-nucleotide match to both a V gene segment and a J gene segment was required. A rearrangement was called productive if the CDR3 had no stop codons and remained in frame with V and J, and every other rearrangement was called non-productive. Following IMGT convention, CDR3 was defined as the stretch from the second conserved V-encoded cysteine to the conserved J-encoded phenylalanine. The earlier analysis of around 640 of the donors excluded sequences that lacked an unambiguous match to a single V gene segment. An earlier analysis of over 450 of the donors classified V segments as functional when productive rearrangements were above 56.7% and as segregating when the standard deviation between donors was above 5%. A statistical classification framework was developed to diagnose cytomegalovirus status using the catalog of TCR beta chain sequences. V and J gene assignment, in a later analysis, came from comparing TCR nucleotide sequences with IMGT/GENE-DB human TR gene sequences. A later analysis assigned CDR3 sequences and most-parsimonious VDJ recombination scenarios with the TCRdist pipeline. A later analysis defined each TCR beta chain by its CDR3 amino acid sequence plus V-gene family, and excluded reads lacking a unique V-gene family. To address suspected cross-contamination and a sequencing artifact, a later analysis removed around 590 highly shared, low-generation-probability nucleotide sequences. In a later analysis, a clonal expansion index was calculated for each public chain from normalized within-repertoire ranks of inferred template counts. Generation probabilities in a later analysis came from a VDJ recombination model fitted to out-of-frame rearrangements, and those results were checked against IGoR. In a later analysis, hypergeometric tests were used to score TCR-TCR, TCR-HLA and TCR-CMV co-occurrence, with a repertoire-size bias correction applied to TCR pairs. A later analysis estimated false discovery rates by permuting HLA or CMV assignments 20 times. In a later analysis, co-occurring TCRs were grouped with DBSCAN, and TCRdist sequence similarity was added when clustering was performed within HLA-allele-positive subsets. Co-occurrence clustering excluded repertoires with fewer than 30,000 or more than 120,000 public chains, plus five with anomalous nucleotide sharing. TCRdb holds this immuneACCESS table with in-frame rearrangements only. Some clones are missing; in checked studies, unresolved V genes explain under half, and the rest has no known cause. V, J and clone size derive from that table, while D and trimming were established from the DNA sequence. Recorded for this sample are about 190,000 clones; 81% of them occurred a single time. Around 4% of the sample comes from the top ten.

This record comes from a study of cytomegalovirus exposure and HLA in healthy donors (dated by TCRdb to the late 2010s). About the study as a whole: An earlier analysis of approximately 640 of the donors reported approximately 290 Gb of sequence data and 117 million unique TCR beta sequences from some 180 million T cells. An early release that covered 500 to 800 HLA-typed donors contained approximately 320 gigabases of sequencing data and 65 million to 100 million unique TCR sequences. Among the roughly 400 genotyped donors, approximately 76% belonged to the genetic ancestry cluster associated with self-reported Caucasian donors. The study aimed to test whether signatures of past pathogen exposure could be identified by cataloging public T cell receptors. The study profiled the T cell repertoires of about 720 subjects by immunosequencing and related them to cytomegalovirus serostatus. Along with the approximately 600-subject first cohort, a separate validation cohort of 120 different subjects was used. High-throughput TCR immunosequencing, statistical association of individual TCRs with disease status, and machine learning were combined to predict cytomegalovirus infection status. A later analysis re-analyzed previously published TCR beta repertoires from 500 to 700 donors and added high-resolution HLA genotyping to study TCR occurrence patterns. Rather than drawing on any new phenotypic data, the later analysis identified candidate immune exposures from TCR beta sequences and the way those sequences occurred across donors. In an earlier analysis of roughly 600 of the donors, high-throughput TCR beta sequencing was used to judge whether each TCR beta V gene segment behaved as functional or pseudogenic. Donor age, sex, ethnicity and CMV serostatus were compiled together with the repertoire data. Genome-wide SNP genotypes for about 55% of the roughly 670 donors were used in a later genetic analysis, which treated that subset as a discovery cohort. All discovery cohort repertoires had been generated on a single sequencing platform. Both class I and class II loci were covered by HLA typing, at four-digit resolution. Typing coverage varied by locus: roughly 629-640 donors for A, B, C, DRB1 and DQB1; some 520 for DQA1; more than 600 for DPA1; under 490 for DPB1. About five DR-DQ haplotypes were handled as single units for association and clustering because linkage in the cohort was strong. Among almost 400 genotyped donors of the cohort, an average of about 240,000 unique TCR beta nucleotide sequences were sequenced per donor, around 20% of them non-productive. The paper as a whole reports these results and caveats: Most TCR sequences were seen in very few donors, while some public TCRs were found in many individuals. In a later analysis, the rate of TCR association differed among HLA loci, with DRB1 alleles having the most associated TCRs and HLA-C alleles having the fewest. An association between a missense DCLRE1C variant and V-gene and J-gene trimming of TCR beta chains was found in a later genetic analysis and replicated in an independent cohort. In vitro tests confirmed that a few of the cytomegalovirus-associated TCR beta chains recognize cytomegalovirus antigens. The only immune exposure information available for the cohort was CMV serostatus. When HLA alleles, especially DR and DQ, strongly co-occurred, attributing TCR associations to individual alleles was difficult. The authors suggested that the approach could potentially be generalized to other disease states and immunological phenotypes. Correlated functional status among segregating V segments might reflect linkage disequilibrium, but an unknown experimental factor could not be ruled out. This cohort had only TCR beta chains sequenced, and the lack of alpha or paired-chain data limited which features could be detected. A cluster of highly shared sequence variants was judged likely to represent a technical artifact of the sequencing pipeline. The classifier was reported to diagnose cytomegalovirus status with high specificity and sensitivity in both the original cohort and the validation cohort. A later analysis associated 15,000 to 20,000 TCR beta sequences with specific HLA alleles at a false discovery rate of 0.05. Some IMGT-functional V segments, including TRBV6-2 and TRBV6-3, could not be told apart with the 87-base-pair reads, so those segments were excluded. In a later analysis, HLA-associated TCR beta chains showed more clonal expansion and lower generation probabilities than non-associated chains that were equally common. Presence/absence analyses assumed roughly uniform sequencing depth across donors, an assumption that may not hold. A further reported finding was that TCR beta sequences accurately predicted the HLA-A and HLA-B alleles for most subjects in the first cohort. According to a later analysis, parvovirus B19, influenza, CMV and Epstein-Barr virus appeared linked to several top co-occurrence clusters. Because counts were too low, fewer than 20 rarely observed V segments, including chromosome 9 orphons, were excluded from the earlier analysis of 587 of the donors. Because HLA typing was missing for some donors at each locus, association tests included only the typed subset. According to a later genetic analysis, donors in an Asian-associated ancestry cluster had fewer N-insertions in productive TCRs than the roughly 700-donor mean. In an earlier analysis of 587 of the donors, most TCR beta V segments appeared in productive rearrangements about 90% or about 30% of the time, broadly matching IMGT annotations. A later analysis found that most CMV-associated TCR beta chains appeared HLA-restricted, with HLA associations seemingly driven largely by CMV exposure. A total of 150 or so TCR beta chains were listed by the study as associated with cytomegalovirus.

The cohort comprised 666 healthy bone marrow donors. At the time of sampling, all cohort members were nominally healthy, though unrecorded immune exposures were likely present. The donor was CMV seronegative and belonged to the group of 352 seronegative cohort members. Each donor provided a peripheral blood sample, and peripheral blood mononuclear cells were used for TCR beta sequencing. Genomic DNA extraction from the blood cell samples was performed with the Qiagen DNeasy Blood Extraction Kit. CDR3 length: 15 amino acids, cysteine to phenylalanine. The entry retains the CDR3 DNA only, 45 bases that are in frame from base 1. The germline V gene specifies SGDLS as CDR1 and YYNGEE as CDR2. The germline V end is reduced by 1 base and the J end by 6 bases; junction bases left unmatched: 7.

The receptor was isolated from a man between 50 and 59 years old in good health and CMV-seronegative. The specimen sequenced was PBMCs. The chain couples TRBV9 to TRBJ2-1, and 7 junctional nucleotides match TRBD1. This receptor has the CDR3 CASSVSTGVPNEQFF. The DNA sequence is TGTGCCAGCAGCGTATCCACAGGGGTCCCCAATGAGCAGTTCTTC.